The 10 T cell receptor beta chains reported below all come from one sample, sequenced in a study of T cells in localized non-small cell lung cancer. The table came from immunoSEQ multiplex PCR; TCRdb's copy has only in-frame clones and leaves some out. Of under 100,000 clones listed, approximately 90% are singletons. Source: peripheral blood, taken before any cancer treatment. Receptors were obtained from a woman aged 35-75 years with stage I squamous cell lung carcinoma.

V is TRBV6-1 and J is TRBJ1-2, with a tentative D call TRBD1 (6 bases). The CDR3 covers 14 residues. The germline gives CDR1 MNHNS, CDR2 SASEGT. V lost 1 base to trimming and J lost 0 bases, with 6 bases between them. The chain's CDR3 is CASSEGTANYGYTF. The DNA for the CDR3 is TGTGCCAGCAGTGAAGGGACAGCTAACTATGGCTACACCTTC.

This chain links TRBV7-9 with TRBJ1-1; maybe TRBD1 (5 bases). This CDR3 spans 13 amino acids. Germline lookup yields CDR1 SEHNR and CDR2 FQNEAQ (reference sequence). Trimming took off 3 bases at V and 5 bases at J, with 10 bases between the two ends. CDR3: CASSFDGGTEAFF. The CDR3 bases are TGTGCCAGCAGCTTTGATGGGGGGACTGAAGCTTTCTTT. Full variable domain (outside the CDR3, taken from reference TRBV7-9 and TRBJ1-1): DTGVSQNPRHKITKRGQNVTFRCDPISEHNRLYWYRQTLGQGPEFLTYFQNEAQLEKSRLLSDRFSAERPKGSFSTLEIQRTEQGDSAMYLCASSFDGGTEAFFGQGTRLTVV.

This rearrangement joins TRBV11-2 to TRBJ1-5, with D hard to call. This CDR3 is built from 12 residues. V was pared by 5 bases and J by 6 bases, with 8 bases between. The germline V gene has CDR1 SGHAT and CDR2 FQNNGV. CDR3 protein: CASSPLGQPQHF. DNA for the CDR3: TGTGCCAGCAGCCCCCTCGGTCAGCCCCAGCATTTT.

V is TRBV5-1 and J is TRBJ1-1; D perhaps matches TRBD1 (5 bases). Germline loops: CDR1 SGHRS, CDR2 YFSETQ. The CDR3 runs 15 residues. The V end lost 0 bases, the J end lost 0 bases, and 9 bases lay between the germline ends. This CDR3 is CASSLGGLVNTEAFF. As DNA, the CDR3 is TGCGCCAGCAGCTTGGGGGGACTCGTGAACACTGAAGCTTTCTTT.

The rearrangement uses TRBV27 and TRBJ2-7; maybe TRBD1 (6 bases). Deletions cut 6 bases from V and 7 bases from J, with 22 bases between. Germline CDR1 is MNHEY and CDR2 is SMNVEV (reference sequence). There are 15 residues in the CDR3. The CDR3 nucleotides are TGTGCCAGCAGCGGAACCTCGGGACATTCTTGGGAGCAGTACTTC. This codes for CASSGTSGHSWEQYF.

DNA of the CDR3: TGTGCCAGCAGCTTAATAGCGGGGGGCCGTTCCTACAATGAGCAGTTCTTC. Its protein is CASSLIAGGRSYNEQFF. The gene calls are TRBV7-2 and TRBJ2-1, with 10 bases identical to TRBD2. J gave up 1 base and V 2 bases, and 5 bases lay outside the gene matches. This CDR3 is 17 amino acids long. CDR1 SGHTA and CDR2 FQGNSA come from the germline V gene.

The sample holds one count of this clone. V gene TRBV7-3 combines with J gene TRBJ2-3, with 9 bases aligning to TRBD2. Germline CDR1 reads SGHTA; CDR2 reads FQGTGA. The CDR3 loop spans 16 amino acids. Germline trimming cut 1 base from V and 2 bases from J; bases unmatched to any gene: 4. This CDR3 reads CASSLSGGATTDTQYF. The CDR3 coding sequence is TGTGCCAGCAGCTTAAGCGGGGGGGCTACCACAGATACGCAGTATTTT. Filled out from reference TRBV7-3 and TRBJ2-3, the complete variable domain reads GAGVSQTPSNKVTEKGKYVELRCDPISGHTALYWYRQSLGQGPEFLIYFQGTGAADDSGLPNDRFFAVRPEGSVSTLKIQRTERGDSAVYLCASSLSGGATTDTQYFGPGTRLTVL.

V is TRBV27 and J is TRBJ2-7; tentatively, D is TRBD1 or TRBD2 (5 bases each). CDR3 length: 13 residues. In germline, CDR1 is MNHEY, CDR2 SMNVEV (reference sequence). The V and J ends lost 10 bases and 1 base respectively, with 14 bases between them. The DNA of the CDR3 is TGTGCCACGTCCCGGGACCGATCCTACGAGCAGTACTTC. Translated, it gives CATSRDRSYEQYF.

The V gene is TRBV5-1, the J gene TRBJ2-7; 9 nucleotides agree with TRBD1. The CDR3 sequence is 14 residues long. Germline values: CDR1 SGHRS, CDR2 YFSETQ. Trimming at V came to 4 bases and at J to 6 bases, leaving 8 bases not matched to a gene. As DNA, the CDR3 is TGCGCCAGCAGCCTCAGGACAGGGGCCGCCGAGCAGTACTTC. It codes for CASSLRTGAAEQYF.

This clone occurred a few times. The chain joins TRBV7-2 to TRBJ2-3; 9 nucleotides line up with TRBD2. CDR3 length: 16 amino acids. V shed 5 bases, J shed 4 bases, and the junction held 10 bases outside the gene matches. Germline V gene data show CDR1 as SGHTA and CDR2 as FQGNSA. In nucleotides, the CDR3 is TGTGCCAGCAGCATTTCCGGGACTAGCCGTCCAGATACGCAGTATTTT. It codes for CASSISGTSRPDTQYF. Complete variable domain (other parts from reference TRBV7-2 and TRBJ2-3): GAGVSQSPSNKVTEKGKDVELRCDPISGHTALYWYRQSLGQGLEFLIYFQGNSAPDKSGLPSDRFSAERTGGSVSTLTIQRTQQEDSAVYLCASSISGTSRPDTQYFGPGTRLTVL.